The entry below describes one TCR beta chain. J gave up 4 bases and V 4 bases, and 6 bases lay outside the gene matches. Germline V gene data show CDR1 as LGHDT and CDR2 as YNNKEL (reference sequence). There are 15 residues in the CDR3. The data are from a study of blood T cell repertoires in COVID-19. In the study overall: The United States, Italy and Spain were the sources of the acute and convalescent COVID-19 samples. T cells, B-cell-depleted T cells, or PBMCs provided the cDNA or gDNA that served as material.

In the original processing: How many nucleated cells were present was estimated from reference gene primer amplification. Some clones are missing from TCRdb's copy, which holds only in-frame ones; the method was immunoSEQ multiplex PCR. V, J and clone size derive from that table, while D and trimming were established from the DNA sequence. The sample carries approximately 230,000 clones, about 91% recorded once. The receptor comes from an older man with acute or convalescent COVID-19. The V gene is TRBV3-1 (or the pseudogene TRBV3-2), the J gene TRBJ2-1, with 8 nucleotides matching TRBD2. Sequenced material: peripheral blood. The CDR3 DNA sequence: TGTGCCAGCAGCCCCATGGCGGGAGGTTACAATGAGCAGTTCTTC. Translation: CASSPMAGGYNEQFF.